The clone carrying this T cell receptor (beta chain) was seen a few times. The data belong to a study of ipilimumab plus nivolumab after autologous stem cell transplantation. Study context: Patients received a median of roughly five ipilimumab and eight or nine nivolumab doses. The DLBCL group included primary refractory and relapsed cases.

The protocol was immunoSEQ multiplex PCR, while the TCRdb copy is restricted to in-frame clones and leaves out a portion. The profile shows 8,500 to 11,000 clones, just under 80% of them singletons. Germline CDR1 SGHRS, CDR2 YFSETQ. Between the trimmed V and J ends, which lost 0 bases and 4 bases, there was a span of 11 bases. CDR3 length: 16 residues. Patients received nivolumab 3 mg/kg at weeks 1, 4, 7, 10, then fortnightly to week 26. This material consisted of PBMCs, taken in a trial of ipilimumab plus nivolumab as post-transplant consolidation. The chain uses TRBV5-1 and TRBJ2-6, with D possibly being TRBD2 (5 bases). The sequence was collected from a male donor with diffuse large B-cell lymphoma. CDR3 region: CASSLGRDSGANVLTF. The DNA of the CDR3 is TGCGCCAGCAGCTTGGGTCGGGATTCCGGGGCCAACGTCCTGACTTTC. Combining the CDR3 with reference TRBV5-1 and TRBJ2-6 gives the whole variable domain KAGVTQTPRYLIKTRGQQVTLSCSPISGHRSVSWYQQTPGQGLQFLFEYFSETQRNKGNFPGRFSGRQFSNSRSEMNVSTLELGDSALYLCASSLGRDSGANVLTFGAGSRLTVL.